Included here is one T cell receptor (beta chain) sequence, with context. Its matching antigen is unknown. Clones were sequenced by immunoSEQ multiplex PCR, and TCRdb holds only the in-frame ones, with some missing. The sample carries approximately 1.5 million clones, less than 99% recorded once. The CDR3 totals 19 residues. J gave up 7 bases and V 0 bases, and 18 bases lay outside the gene matches. Germline loops: CDR1 MNHEY, CDR2 SMNVEV (reference sequence). These data are taken from a study of shared clonotypes between healthy human individuals. In the study overall: Per donor, CD8 memory used one plate, CD8 naive used two, CD4 memory used three and CD4 naive used three. Notes on the study in general: Naive subsets generally had larger estimated richness than memory subsets. All-four-donor shared clonotypes had higher generation probabilities than non-shared clonotypes did.

The rearrangement joins TRBV27 to TRBJ2-7, with 10 bases fitting TRBD2. The TCR originated in a man between 25 and 39 years old in good health. Sequenced: naive CD4+ T cells sorted from blood. As for subset: CD45RA+ positively selected. DNA of the CDR3: TGTGCCAGCAGTTTATCCCGCGGGCTAGCGGGAGTCCCGGTGAAGGAGCAGTACTTC. This codes for CASSLSRGLAGVPVKEQYF.